These T cell receptor beta chains were read from a single sample in a study of blood T cells in healthy people across ages. TCRdb re-called the 5' RACE reads with MiXCR, one entry per CDR3 protein. The profile shows around 1.5 million distinct CDR3 sequences, approximately 42% of them singletons. Sequencing input: blood. The receptors shown here come from a woman aged 18 to 35 in good health. Both conserved end residues are part of each CDR3. The order of the fields is clone size, D gene, CDR3 length, V gene, J gene, CDR3 DNA, CDR3 protein. A D gene is named only where the DNA matches it firmly. Not every row has a clone size; where given, it reads once, few, many or a size class.

clone size: .; D gene: TRBD2; CDR3 length: 17; V gene: TRBV7-8; J gene: TRBJ2-7; CDR3 DNA: TGTGCCAGCAGCTTAGCTCCGTCAGCGGGGACCTCCTACGAGCAGTACTTC; CDR3 protein: CASSLAPSAGTSYEQYF
clone size: few; D gene: .; CDR3 length: 16; V gene: TRBV20-1; J gene: TRBJ2-1; CDR3 DNA: TGCAGTGCTAGAGATGGGTCCGGGGGGCCGCACAATGAGCAGTTCTTC; CDR3 protein: CSARDGSGGPHNEQFF
clone size: few; D gene: .; CDR3 length: 15; V gene: TRBV9; J gene: TRBJ2-5; CDR3 DNA: TGTGCCAGCAGCGTAGGGTCCAGGCTAGAAGAGACCCAGTACTTC; CDR3 protein: CASSVGSRLEETQYF
clone size: .; D gene: TRBD1; CDR3 length: 15; V gene: TRBV7-9; J gene: TRBJ1-2; CDR3 DNA: TGTGTCAGCAGCTTCGGACAGGGGGCAGGCTATGGCTACACCTTC; CDR3 protein: CVSSFGQGAGYGYTF
clone size: few; D gene: .; CDR3 length: 15; V gene: TRBV4-2; J gene: TRBJ2-7; CDR3 DNA: TGTGCCAGCAGCCAAGACCCCACGGATCCTTACGAGCAGTACTTC; CDR3 protein: CASSQDPTDPYEQYF
clone size: many; D gene: TRBD2; CDR3 length: 17; V gene: TRBV7-2; J gene: TRBJ2-6; CDR3 DNA: TGTGCCAGCAGCCGGTTCAGCGGGAGTCATGGGGCCAACGTCCTGACTTTC; CDR3 protein: CASSRFSGSHGANVLTF
clone size: .; D gene: .; CDR3 length: 15; V gene: TRBV6-5; J gene: TRBJ2-7; CDR3 DNA: TGTGCCAGCAGTTACGTCGGGGGGCTTACCTACGAGCAGTACTTC; CDR3 protein: CASSYVGGLTYEQYF
clone size: .; D gene: TRBD2; CDR3 length: 15; V gene: TRBV30; J gene: TRBJ2-1; CDR3 DNA: TGTGCCTGGAGTTTCAGCGGGGGGGTGTTCAATGAGCAGTTCTTC; CDR3 protein: CAWSFSGGVFNEQFF
clone size: .; D gene: .; CDR3 length: 15; V gene: TRBV7-9; J gene: TRBJ2-7; CDR3 DNA: TGTGCCAGCAGCTCGATGGGATGGGCTTTCAATGAGCAGTACTTC; CDR3 protein: CASSSMGWAFNEQYF
clone size: .; D gene: .; CDR3 length: 13; V gene: TRBV9; J gene: TRBJ1-2; CDR3 DNA: TGTGCCAGCAGCGTAGTGCAAGGGGGTGGCTACACCTTC; CDR3 protein: CASSVVQGGGYTF
clone size: .; D gene: .; CDR3 length: 18; V gene: TRBV4-2; J gene: TRBJ1-5; CDR3 DNA: TGTGCCAGCAGCCAGGCGTACCGGGACACATATAGCAATCAGCCCCAGCATTTT; CDR3 protein: CASSQAYRDTYSNQPQHF
clone size: .; D gene: TRBD2; CDR3 length: 17; V gene: TRBV5-1; J gene: TRBJ2-3; CDR3 DNA: TGCGCCAGCAGCCTGGACTTCGGGAGCGGGGGCACAGATACGCAGTATTTT; CDR3 protein: CASSLDFGSGGTDTQYF
clone size: .; D gene: .; CDR3 length: 16; V gene: TRBV27; J gene: TRBJ2-1; CDR3 DNA: TGTGCCAGCAGTAATACGCCCTGGAACCCGTACAATGAGCAGTTCTTC; CDR3 protein: CASSNTPWNPYNEQFF
clone size: .; D gene: .; CDR3 length: 14; V gene: TRBV12-3/TRBV12-4; J gene: TRBJ2-7; CDR3 DNA: TGTGCCAGCAGTTCTTTAGCGACACCCTACGAGCAGTACTTC; CDR3 protein: CASSSLATPYEQYF
clone size: .; D gene: .; CDR3 length: 13; V gene: TRBV7-2; J gene: TRBJ2-1; CDR3 DNA: TGTGCCAGCAGCGGGAGGTGGAACAATGAGCAGTTCTTC; CDR3 protein: CASSGRWNNEQFF
clone size: few; D gene: TRBD1; CDR3 length: 14; V gene: TRBV29-1; J gene: TRBJ1-6; CDR3 DNA: TGCAGCGTCAGACAGGGAATGGAGAATTCACCCCTCCACTTT; CDR3 protein: CSVRQGMENSPLHF
clone size: .; D gene: TRBD1; CDR3 length: 18; V gene: TRBV5-5; J gene: TRBJ2-5; CDR3 DNA: TGTGCCAGCAGCTTAGCAACGGGGAGCAGGGGGTTCCAAGAGACCCAGTACTTC; CDR3 protein: CASSLATGSRGFQETQYF
clone size: .; D gene: TRBD2; CDR3 length: 15; V gene: TRBV5-1; J gene: TRBJ2-1; CDR3 DNA: TGCGCCAGCTCCCCAGCGGGGGATTCCTACAATGAGCAGTTCTTC; CDR3 protein: CASSPAGDSYNEQFF
clone size: few; D gene: .; CDR3 length: 14; V gene: TRBV19; J gene: TRBJ2-7; CDR3 DNA: TGTGCCAGCAGATCCGGGACGGCGAGAGGCGAGCAGTACTTC; CDR3 protein: CASRSGTARGEQYF
clone size: few; D gene: TRBD1; CDR3 length: 14; V gene: TRBV6-5; J gene: TRBJ1-1; CDR3 DNA: TGTGCCAGCAGTTCCAGGGGGAGGGACACTGAAGCTTTCTTT; CDR3 protein: CASSSRGRDTEAFF
clone size: few; D gene: .; CDR3 length: 16; V gene: TRBV3-1; J gene: TRBJ1-1; CDR3 DNA: TGTGCCAGCAGCCAAGTTTCAGGGGTCCGTGACACTGAAGCTTTCTTT; CDR3 protein: CASSQVSGVRDTEAFF
clone size: many; D gene: TRBD2; CDR3 length: 15; V gene: TRBV4-1; J gene: TRBJ2-1; CDR3 DNA: TGCGCCAGCAGACCAAGCGGGGCCACCTACAATGAGCAGTTCTTC; CDR3 protein: CASRPSGATYNEQFF
clone size: .; D gene: .; CDR3 length: 17; V gene: TRBV20-1; J gene: TRBJ2-7; CDR3 DNA: TGCAGTGCTTTAGAACGGCCCCGACGGGCTCTTGGTAATGAGCAGTACTTC; CDR3 protein: CSALERPRRALGNEQYF
clone size: few; D gene: .; CDR3 length: 15; V gene: TRBV15; J gene: TRBJ2-7; CDR3 DNA: TGTGCCACCAGCAGAGTTGCGGGGTCTACCTACGAGCAGTACTTC; CDR3 protein: CATSRVAGSTYEQYF
clone size: few; D gene: .; CDR3 length: 14; V gene: TRBV20-1; J gene: TRBJ1-2; CDR3 DNA: TGCAGTGCTAGCCCGACGGGGGCCTACTATGGCTACACCTTC; CDR3 protein: CSASPTGAYYGYTF
clone size: .; D gene: TRBD1; CDR3 length: 16; V gene: TRBV18; J gene: TRBJ1-4; CDR3 DNA: TGTGCCAGCTCATCACAGGGGGCGATGGGGGACGAAAAACTGTTTTTT; CDR3 protein: CASSSQGAMGDEKLFF
clone size: once; D gene: TRBD2; CDR3 length: 17; V gene: TRBV12-3/TRBV12-4; J gene: TRBJ2-3; CDR3 DNA: TGTGCCAGCTGTTTCCAACTAGCGGGAGGTTCCACAGATACGCAGTATTTT; CDR3 protein: CASCFQLAGGSTDTQYF
clone size: once; D gene: .; CDR3 length: 13; V gene: TRBV20-1; J gene: TRBJ1-1; CDR3 DNA: TGCAGTGCGTTTGGATACATGAACACTGAAGCTTTCTTT; CDR3 protein: CSAFGYMNTEAFF
clone size: .; D gene: .; CDR3 length: 14; V gene: TRBV7-2; J gene: TRBJ2-5; CDR3 DNA: TGTGCCAGCAGCTCCCGGGGCGGGGTGGAGACCCAGTACTTC; CDR3 protein: CASSSRGGVETQYF
clone size: few; D gene: TRBD1; CDR3 length: 15; V gene: TRBV6-1; J gene: TRBJ1-2; CDR3 DNA: TGTGCCAGCATCCTGGGGACAGGGCTAGGCTATGGCTACACCTTC; CDR3 protein: CASILGTGLGYGYTF
clone size: few; D gene: TRBD1; CDR3 length: 17; V gene: TRBV5-5; J gene: TRBJ2-7; CDR3 DNA: TGTGCCAGCAGCTCCCCTTTGACAGGGCGAACCACCTACGAGCAGTACTTC; CDR3 protein: CASSSPLTGRTTYEQYF
clone size: .; D gene: .; CDR3 length: 14; V gene: TRBV12-3/TRBV12-4; J gene: TRBJ1-5; CDR3 DNA: TGTGCCAGCAGTTACGGGACACCCAATCAGCCCCAGCATTTT; CDR3 protein: CASSYGTPNQPQHF
clone size: .; D gene: .; CDR3 length: 16; V gene: TRBV28; J gene: TRBJ1-3; CDR3 DNA: TGTGCCAGCAGTCGACCGCAGAGAGAAATCGGAAACACCATATATTTT; CDR3 protein: CASSRPQREIGNTIYF
clone size: once; D gene: .; CDR3 length: 16; V gene: TRBV5-1; J gene: TRBJ1-1; CDR3 DNA: TGCGCCAGCAGCTTGGGCCCCCGGGTGGGGGACACTGAAGCTTTCTTT; CDR3 protein: CASSLGPRVGDTEAFF
clone size: .; D gene: TRBD2; CDR3 length: 14; V gene: TRBV27; J gene: TRBJ2-1; CDR3 DNA: TGTGCCAGCAGAGCCAGCGGGAGGGCGGATGAGCAGTTCTTC; CDR3 protein: CASRASGRADEQFF
clone size: .; D gene: .; CDR3 length: 13; V gene: TRBV7-6; J gene: TRBJ1-4; CDR3 DNA: TGTGCCAGCAGCTTTGCCCAGAATGAAAAACTGTTTTTT; CDR3 protein: CASSFAQNEKLFF
clone size: few; D gene: .; CDR3 length: 17; V gene: TRBV21-1; J gene: TRBJ2-1; CDR3 DNA: TGTGCCAGCAGCAAAGAGGCTGGAGTAAGCTCCTACAATGAGCAGTTCTTC; CDR3 protein: CASSKEAGVSSYNEQFF
clone size: .; D gene: TRBD1; CDR3 length: 13; V gene: TRBV2; J gene: TRBJ2-7; CDR3 DNA: TGTGCCATCCCGGGACAGGGAACTTACGAGCAGTACTTC; CDR3 protein: CAIPGQGTYEQYF
clone size: few; D gene: .; CDR3 length: 13; V gene: TRBV29-1; J gene: TRBJ2-7; CDR3 DNA: TGCAGCGTTGTTCAGGGGATTTTATACGAGCAGTACTTC; CDR3 protein: CSVVQGILYEQYF
clone size: .; D gene: .; CDR3 length: 13; V gene: TRBV5-1; J gene: TRBJ1-6; CDR3 DNA: TGCGCCAGCAGCTCTGAGGCCGTTTCACCCCTCCACTTT; CDR3 protein: CASSSEAVSPLHF
clone size: once; D gene: TRBD1; CDR3 length: 14; V gene: TRBV6-5; J gene: TRBJ1-1; CDR3 DNA: TGTGCCATAGACCCGGGACAGGGGTTGTCTGAAGCTTTCTTT; CDR3 protein: CAIDPGQGLSEAFF
clone size: .; D gene: .; CDR3 length: 16; V gene: TRBV6-5; J gene: TRBJ2-1; CDR3 DNA: TGTGCCAGCAGTTACTCTCGGGCAGGGCTGATCAATGAGCAGTTCTTC; CDR3 protein: CASSYSRAGLINEQFF
clone size: .; D gene: .; CDR3 length: 14; V gene: TRBV2; J gene: TRBJ2-1; CDR3 DNA: TGTGCCAGCAGTGACGACGTGTATCTGGATGAGCAGTTCTTC; CDR3 protein: CASSDDVYLDEQFF
clone size: .; D gene: .; CDR3 length: 17; V gene: TRBV7-3; J gene: TRBJ2-2; CDR3 DNA: TGTGCCAGCAGCTTAGGGGGCAGCACCTACAACACCGGGGAGCTGTTTTTT; CDR3 protein: CASSLGGSTYNTGELFF
clone size: .; D gene: .; CDR3 length: 14; V gene: TRBV21-1; J gene: TRBJ2-7; CDR3 DNA: TGTGCCAGCAGCGTTTACGGACAGATCTACGAGCAGTACTTC; CDR3 protein: CASSVYGQIYEQYF
clone size: few; D gene: .; CDR3 length: 14; V gene: TRBV27; J gene: TRBJ2-3; CDR3 DNA: TGTGCCAGCAGTCCCCCTGGGAGATGGGATACGCAGTATTTT; CDR3 protein: CASSPPGRWDTQYF
clone size: few; D gene: .; CDR3 length: 13; V gene: TRBV6-2/TRBV6-3; J gene: TRBJ2-1; CDR3 DNA: TGTGCCAGCGGGAAAGGGATATACAATGAGCAGTTCTTC; CDR3 protein: CASGKGIYNEQFF
clone size: .; D gene: TRBD1; CDR3 length: 16; V gene: TRBV5-1; J gene: TRBJ2-3; CDR3 DNA: TGCGCCAGCAGCTCCAGGGGACAGGGTAACACAGATACGCAGTATTTT; CDR3 protein: CASSSRGQGNTDTQYF
clone size: .; D gene: TRBD1; CDR3 length: 18; V gene: TRBV28; J gene: TRBJ2-3; CDR3 DNA: TGTGCCAGCAGTTCACATCTGGACAGGGTAATTATCACAGATACGCAGTATTTT; CDR3 protein: CASSSHLDRVIITDTQYF
clone size: .; D gene: .; CDR3 length: 12; V gene: TRBV20-1; J gene: TRBJ2-5; CDR3 DNA: TGCAGTGCTTTATCCTCATCGGAGACCCAGTACTTC; CDR3 protein: CSALSSSETQYF
clone size: few; D gene: TRBD1; CDR3 length: 13; V gene: TRBV20-1; J gene: TRBJ2-7; CDR3 DNA: TGCAGTGCTGGATACCTCAGGGGGAGCGAGCAGTACTTC; CDR3 protein: CSAGYLRGSEQYF
clone size: .; D gene: TRBD1; CDR3 length: 14; V gene: TRBV7-2; J gene: TRBJ1-1; CDR3 DNA: TGTGCCAGCAGCTTAGACAGGGGTAACCGCGCAGCTTTCTTT; CDR3 protein: CASSLDRGNRAAFF
clone size: .; D gene: TRBD2; CDR3 length: 16; V gene: TRBV7-2; J gene: TRBJ2-1; CDR3 DNA: TGTGCCAGCAGCCCACCGGGACTAGCGGGAGTCAATGAGCAGTGCTTC; CDR3 protein: CASSPPGLAGVNEQCF
clone size: many; D gene: TRBD1; CDR3 length: 13; V gene: TRBV6-6; J gene: TRBJ1-2; CDR3 DNA: TGTGCCAGCAGTTTCTCACAGGGGGAAGGCTACACCTTC; CDR3 protein: CASSFSQGEGYTF
clone size: few; D gene: TRBD1; CDR3 length: 15; V gene: TRBV4-2; J gene: TRBJ1-5; CDR3 DNA: TGTGCCAGCAGACCTACAGGGGACGGCAATCAGCCCCAGCATTTT; CDR3 protein: CASRPTGDGNQPQHF
clone size: .; D gene: TRBD1; CDR3 length: 15; V gene: TRBV29-1; J gene: TRBJ2-3; CDR3 DNA: TGCAGCGTTTCCACCTCGGGACAGGGGACAGATACGCAGTATTTT; CDR3 protein: CSVSTSGQGTDTQYF
clone size: once; D gene: .; CDR3 length: 13; V gene: TRBV9; J gene: TRBJ2-3; CDR3 DNA: TGTGCCAGCAGCGTAGACGGGTTGGATGCGCAGTATTTT; CDR3 protein: CASSVDGLDAQYF
clone size: .; D gene: .; CDR3 length: 16; V gene: TRBV6-7; J gene: TRBJ2-1; CDR3 DNA: TGTGCCAGCAGTTACTCGAACGTCGGGCTACCCGGTGAGCAGTTCTTC; CDR3 protein: CASSYSNVGLPGEQFF
clone size: .; D gene: .; CDR3 length: 16; V gene: TRBV10-3; J gene: TRBJ1-6; CDR3 DNA: TGTGCCATCAGTTCCATAGGCAGGGAGGATAATTCACCCCTCCACTTT; CDR3 protein: CAISSIGREDNSPLHF
clone size: .; D gene: .; CDR3 length: 18; V gene: TRBV3-1; J gene: TRBJ2-3; CDR3 DNA: TGTGCCAGCAGCCAACTATACACCCCGGTCTCATTCACAGATACGCAGTATTTT; CDR3 protein: CASSQLYTPVSFTDTQYF